A single sample is the source of the 26 T cell receptor beta chains below, sequenced in a study of circulating CD8 cells and anti-PD-1 response in melanoma. From live CD3+CD8+TCRalphabeta+ cells, four PD-1 and/or TIGIT subsets were sorted. Using roughly 16 ng of total RNA, TCR libraries were made with the QIAseq Immune Repertoire TCR panel. TCRdb independently ran MiXCR on the reads; one entry per CDR3 protein. The sample lists approximately 2,500 distinct CDR3 sequences, 6.5% to 9.5% seen once, with 2.5% to 3% in the top ten. The sample here was CD8+ T cells from PBMCs, taken at baseline or after one month of anti-PD-1 therapy (not recorded which). The receptors were gathered from a human donor with melanoma.

Concerning this clonotype itself: A read error may be the cause here, since a much bigger clone is one base away. No conserved phenylalanine or tryptophan is present at the end of the CDR3, so a read error is the likely explanation. The genes are TRBV19 and TRBJ2-5; 8 nucleotides line up with TRBD2. Germline loops: CDR1 LNHDA, CDR2 SQIVND (reference sequence). Germline trimming cut 3 bases from V and 4 bases from J; bases unmatched to any gene: 7. The CDR3 is 15 residues long. In nucleotides, the CDR3 is TGTGCCAGTAGTATTTACGCGGGGGGAGGAGAGACCCAGTACCTC. As protein: CASSIYAGGGETQYL.

Written as DNA, the CDR3 is TGTGCCAGCACTTACAGGGGACCCACCGGGGAGCTGTTTTTT. This codes for CASTYRGPTGELFF. The rearrangement joins TRBV2 to TRBJ2-2; 7 bases line up with TRBD1. With V trimmed by 7 bases and J by 4 bases, 6 bases remained unmatched. Germline CDR1 SNHLY, CDR2 FYNNEI. The CDR3 contains 14 residues. The complete variable domain, with remaining parts taken from reference TRBV2 and TRBJ2-2, reads EPEVTQTPSHQVTQMGQEVILRCVPISNHLYFYWYRQILGQKVEFLVSFYNNEISEKSEIFDDQFSVERPDGSNFTLKIRSTKLEDSAMYFCASTYRGPTGELFFGEGSRLTVL.

J is TRBJ2-1 and V is TRBV12-3 or TRBV12-4; no reliable D call. The CDR3 contains 14 residues. Trimming cost V 4 bases and J 7 bases, with 14 bases left between them. CDR3 sequence (DNA): TGTGCCAGCAGTTCACCCACCAGTTGGAATGAGCAGTTCTTC. Amino acids: CASSSPTSWNEQFF.

This clonotype counts as medium-sized. The genes are TRBV6-1 and TRBJ2-6, with D unresolved. The CDR3 contains 13 residues. In germline, CDR1 is MNHNS, CDR2 SASEGT. Trimming left V 4 bases short and J 4 bases short, with 5 bases between. The CDR3 DNA follows: TGTGCCAGCAGTGTGATGGGGGCCAACGTCCTGACTTTC. Protein product: CASSVMGANVLTF.

V is TRBV5-6 and J is TRBJ2-2; D gene unclear. Germline V gene data show CDR1 as SGHDT and CDR2 as YYEEEE. Trimming took off 0 bases at V and 9 bases at J, with 9 bases between the two ends. The CDR3 spans 13 residues. The CDR3 nucleotides are TGTGCCAGCAGCTTGGGCCAGACCTGGGAGCTGTTTTTT. Amino acids: CASSLGQTWELFF.

In this sample, this clonotype is medium-sized. The CDR3 loop reads CASGTQSSYEQYF. In DNA form, the CDR3 reads TGTGCCAGTGGGACCCAAAGCTCCTACGAGCAGTACTTC. This rearrangement joins TRBV2 to TRBJ2-7; perhaps D is TRBD1 or TRBD2 (5 bases each). Germline V CDR1 and CDR2: SNHLY, FYNNEI. V lost 9 bases to trimming and J lost 0 bases, with 12 bases between them. This CDR3 has 13 amino acids. The whole variable domain, filled in from reference TRBV2 and TRBJ2-7, reads EPEVTQTPSHQVTQMGQEVILRCVPISNHLYFYWYRQILGQKVEFLVSFYNNEISEKSEIFDDQFSVERPDGSNFTLKIRSTKLEDSAMYFCASGTQSSYEQYFGPGTRLTVT.

This clonotype counts as medium-sized (0.01 to 0.1%). V is TRBV2 and J is TRBJ1-6; D is unclear. This CDR3 region has 13 residues. Per the germline V gene, CDR1 is SNHLY and CDR2 is FYNNEI. Trimming shortened V by 7 bases and J by 6 bases, and 10 bases separated the two germline ends. The CDR3 protein is CASIDGLNSPLHF. The CDR3 coding sequence is TGTGCCAGCATTGACGGGCTTAATTCACCCCTCCACTTT.

This clonotype is medium-sized by share. The genes are TRBV10-3 and TRBJ2-7, with D hard to call. Germline-derived CDR1 and CDR2 are ENHRY and SYGVKD. The CDR3 consists of 15 residues. The germline V and J ends were trimmed by 4 bases and 1 base, with 14 bases remaining between them. The CDR3 here is CAISGAATSSYEQYF. DNA for the CDR3: TGTGCCATCAGTGGGGCGGCGACATCTTCCTACGAGCAGTACTTC.

Judged by abundance, this clonotype is medium-sized. The chain recombines TRBV19 with TRBJ2-1; unclear D gene. CDR3 length: 15 amino acids. V lost 1 base and J 0 bases, leaving 7 bases between the germline ends. Germline loops: CDR1 LNHDA, CDR2 SQIVND (reference sequence). In nucleotides, the CDR3 is TGTGCCAGTAGTATAGGGGAAGCCTCCTACAATGAGCAGTTCTTC. Encoded protein: CASSIGEASYNEQFF.

A remark on this clonotype: Just one base apart from a much larger clone, this may be a read error. The chain combines TRBV4-1 with TRBJ2-7; D remains ambiguous. The V end was cut by 4 bases, the J end by 5 bases, with 18 bases between. The CDR3 sequence is 15 residues long. Germline lookup yields CDR1 MGHRA and CDR2 YSYEKL. In nucleotides, the CDR3 is TGCGCCAGCAGCCCATCTCCGGCGGAGAGGAACGAGCAGTACTTC. The encoded protein is CASSPSPAERNEQYF.

The chain employs TRBV19 and TRBJ2-7; D could derive from TRBD1 or TRBD2 (6 bases each). Trimming stripped 5 bases from V and 2 bases from J, with 13 bases between. There are 14 residues in the CDR3. CDR1 and CDR2 (germline): LNHDA, SQIVND (reference sequence). The CDR3 DNA sequence: TGTGCCAGTAGTCCTGGGGGGCCTGCCTACGAGCAGTACTTC. Translation: CASSPGGPAYEQYF. The complete variable domain, with remaining parts taken from reference TRBV19 and TRBJ2-7, reads DGGITQSPKYLFRKEGQNVTLSCEQNLNHDAMYWYRQDPGQGLRLIYYSQIVNDFQKGDIAEGYSVSREKKESFPLTVTSAQKNPTAFYLCASSPGGPAYEQYFGPGTRLTVT.

In its sample, this clonotype was seen a few times. This rearrangement joins TRBV6-4 to TRBJ2-1; D gene unclear. Germline V gene data show CDR1 as MRHNA and CDR2 as SNTAGT. The CDR3 contains 15 residues. The V end lost 3 bases, the J end lost 0 bases, and 9 bases lay between the germline ends. In DNA, the CDR3 is TGTGCCAGCAGTGATGGACCTAGCTCCTACAATGAGCAGTTCTTC. Translation: CASSDGPSSYNEQFF.

This clonotype is labeled medium-sized. The chain uses TRBV5-5 and TRBJ2-2; 7 bases are shared with TRBD2. The length of the CDR3 is 16 residues. CDR1 and CDR2 from the germline V gene are SGHKS and YYEKEE (reference sequence). The J segment lost 2 bases and the V segment lost 0 bases, leaving 4 bases of the junction unmatched. The CDR3 region has the DNA TGTGCCAGCAGCTTGGATCCTAGCGGTAACACCGGGGAGCTGTTTTTT. Translating it yields CASSLDPSGNTGELFF.

This clonotype is labeled as medium-sized. V gene TRBV19 combines with J gene TRBJ1-2; D unclear. Trimming removed 4 bases from V and 8 bases from J, with 8 bases in between. The CDR3 is 11 amino acids. Germline V CDR1 and CDR2: LNHDA, SQIVND (reference sequence). This CDR3 is CASSNGMGYTF. DNA for the CDR3: TGTGCCAGTAGTAACGGGATGGGCTACACCTTC. Complete variable domain (other parts from reference TRBV19 and TRBJ1-2): DGGITQSPKYLFRKEGQNVTLSCEQNLNHDAMYWYRQDPGQGLRLIYYSQIVNDFQKGDIAEGYSVSREKKESFPLTVTSAQKNPTAFYLCASSNGMGYTFGSGTRLTVV.

This clonotype is medium-sized within its sample. The rearrangement joins TRBV28 to TRBJ1-5; D ambiguous. This CDR3 is 15 amino acids long. Trimming took 4 bases from V and 3 from J, leaving 13 bases between them. Germline V CDR1 and CDR2: MDHEN, SYDVKM. The chain's CDR3 is CASSSGRSVNQPQHF. The CDR3, as DNA: TGTGCCAGCAGTTCCGGGCGGTCGGTCAATCAGCCCCAGCATTTT. The full variable domain, completed using reference TRBV28 and TRBJ1-5, is DVKVTQSSRYLVKRTGEKVFLECVQDMDHENMFWYRQDPGLGLRLIYFSYDVKMKEKGDIPEGYSVSREKKERFSLILESASTNQTSMYLCASSSGRSVNQPQHFGDGTRLSIL.

This clonotype is medium-sized by share. The V and J genes are TRBV12-5 and TRBJ2-1; perhaps TRBD2 as D (5 bases). Per the germline V gene, CDR1 is LGHNT and CDR2 is FRNRAP. V was trimmed by 3 bases and J by 13 bases, leaving 13 bases between them. The CDR3 spans 12 residues. This CDR3 is CASGFVGNNQFF. DNA for the CDR3: TGTGCTAGTGGTTTTGTCGGGAACAATCAGTTCTTC.

By share of the sample, this clonotype is medium-sized. The chain recombines TRBV20-1 with TRBJ2-7; tentatively, D is TRBD1 (5 bases). Germline V gene lookup returns CDR1 DFQATT and CDR2 SNEGSKA (reference sequence). The CDR3 sequence is 14 residues long. The V and J ends lost 2 bases and 3 bases respectively, with 14 bases between them. CDR3 loop: CSARSRRQLYEQYF. CDR3 bases: TGCAGTGCTAGAAGCCGGAGACAGCTCTACGAGCAGTACTTC.

In this sample, this clonotype is medium-sized (0.01 to 0.1%). This chain uses TRBV18 with TRBJ2-7; a weak D match, TRBD2 (5 bases). Between the trimmed V and J ends, which lost 0 bases and 0 bases, there was a span of 12 bases. There are 16 residues in the CDR3. CDR1 KGHSH and CDR2 LQKENI come from the germline V gene. The CDR3 DNA is TGTGCCAGCTCACCACCGGCCGGGGTAAGCTCCTACGAGCAGTACTTC. It codes for CASSPPAGVSSYEQYF.

Sample share makes this clonotype medium-sized. This sequence joins TRBV4-1 and TRBJ2-5, with D unresolved. This CDR3 has 15 amino acids. The germline V and J ends were trimmed by 4 bases and 5 bases, with 17 bases remaining between them. Germline lookup yields CDR1 MGHRA and CDR2 YSYEKL. The CDR3 DNA is TGCGCCAGCAGCCCCGGTCAGGCTACGGGCGAGACCCAGTACTTC. Amino acid sequence: CASSPGQATGETQYF.

This clonotype is medium-sized (0.01 to 0.1%) within its sample. DNA for the CDR3: TGCGCCAGCAGCCAAGATCCGCTCGAGGTGATGAACACTGAAGCTTTCTTT. Its protein is CASSQDPLEVMNTEAFF. The chain has TRBV4-1 and TRBJ1-1; D unresolved. This CDR3 is built from 17 residues. Germline V gene lookup returns CDR1 MGHRA and CDR2 YSYEKL. V was shortened by 0 bases and J by 0 bases, with 14 bases between the two germline ends.

The chain employs TRBV19 and TRBJ2-5; D is ambiguous. Per the germline V gene, CDR1 is LNHDA and CDR2 is SQIVND (reference sequence). The CDR3 totals 15 residues. Trimming stripped 5 bases from V and 1 base from J, with 14 bases between. DNA of the CDR3: TGTGCCAGTAGTCCACCACAGCTAACCCAAGAGACCCAGTACTTC. It codes for CASSPPQLTQETQYF.

Relative to its sample, this clonotype is medium-sized (0.01 to 0.1%). The V call is TRBV7-2, the J call TRBJ2-3, with unresolved D. V was clipped by 1 base and J by 4 bases, with 15 bases between them. CDR1 and CDR2 from the germline V gene are SGHTA and FQGNSA. CDR3 length: 16 amino acids. CDR3 DNA sequence: TGTGCCAGCAGCTTAGGGCTAGTCGCCGCCTCAGATACGCAGTATTTT. This gives the protein CASSLGLVAASDTQYF.

This clonotype is large within its sample. The V and J genes are TRBV21-1 and TRBJ2-5; the table gives TRBD1 as D, unverified against the DNA. TRBV21-1 is assigned pseudogene status. The CDR3 consists of 16 residues. The CDR3 is CASSKKLKGSKETQYF. The CDR3 nucleotides read TGTGCCAGCAGCAAAAAATTGAAGGGGTCAAAAGAGACCCAGTACTTC.

As concerns this clonotype: A clone one base away is much larger, so this may be a read error. This likely comes from a read error, as the CDR3 has no conserved phenylalanine or tryptophan at its end. The V and J genes are TRBV5-4 and TRBJ2-1; D call uncertain. Germline V CDR1 and CDR2: SGHNT, YYREEE (reference sequence). The CDR3 contains 13 residues. Between the trimmed V and J ends, which lost 0 bases and 9 bases, there was a span of 10 bases. The CDR3 DNA is TGTGCCAGCAGCTTGGTGACGCGCAGTGAGCAGTTCCTC. Translating gives CASSLVTRSEQFL.

By share of the sample, this clonotype is medium-sized. The chain uses TRBV28 and TRBJ1-4; 7 bases fit TRBD1. From germline, CDR1 is MDHEN and CDR2 SYDVKM. V gave up 5 bases and J gave up 5 bases; unmatched junction bases: 11. This CDR3 is 16 amino acids long. CDR3 region: CASSKPARDSNEKLFF. The CDR3 region has the DNA TGTGCCAGCAGTAAGCCAGCTCGGGACAGCAATGAAAAACTGTTTTTT.

In its sample, this clonotype was seen a few times. V usage is TRBV19 and J usage is TRBJ2-7, with D perhaps matching TRBD1 (5 bases). Looked up from germline, CDR1 is LNHDA and CDR2 is SQIVND (reference sequence). Deletions cut 6 bases from V and 2 bases from J, with 14 bases between. The CDR3 extends over 14 amino acids. In DNA form, the CDR3 reads TGTGCCAGTAGCGCTACACAGGCTGCCTACGAGCAGTACTTC. As protein: CASSATQAAYEQYF.